Following are 20 T cell receptor beta chains from one sample sequenced in a study of blood T cells in healthy people across ages. A J-beta primer mix and a sample-barcoded 5' primer were used in a second PCR of about 6 to 12 cycles. TCRdb processed the 5' RACE reads anew with MiXCR; each CDR3 protein has one entry. The sample carries 1,500,000 or so distinct CDR3 sequences, 40% to 45% recorded once. The sequenced sample was blood. The receptors shown here come from a woman between 18 and 29 years old in good health.

The CDR3 DNA is TGCAGTGGGGTAGCCGGGACTAGCGGGAGTAGGAATGAGCAGTACTTC. The encoded protein is CSGVAGTSGSRNEQYF. This chain connects TRBV29-1 to TRBJ2-7, with 14 bases that match TRBD2. CDR1 and CDR2 from the germline V gene are SQVTM and ANQGSEA. This CDR3 contains 16 residues.

This chain links TRBV4-3 with TRBJ2-7, with a possible D match to TRBD2 (6 bases). Germline-derived CDR1 and CDR2 are LGHNA and YSLEER. The length of the CDR3 is 13 residues. Trimming removed 0 bases from V and 5 bases from J, with 8 bases in between. The CDR3 sequence is CASSQDGGNEQYF. CDR3 sequence (DNA): TGCGCCAGCAGCCAAGATGGCGGGAACGAGCAGTACTTC.

This clonotype was detected many times. V is TRBV6-2 or TRBV6-3 and J is TRBJ2-5; TRBD2 agrees at 13 bases. CDR1 is MNHEY, CDR2 SVGEGT, per germline. CDR3 length: 15 residues. Trimming took 0 bases from V and 11 from J; bases not matched to a gene: 6. DNA for the CDR3: TGTGCCAGCAGTTACTCGACTAGCGGGGGGAATGAGCAGTACTTC. As protein: CASSYSTSGGNEQYF.

The gene calls are TRBV12-5 and TRBJ2-7, with 8 bases aligning to TRBD1. Trimming at V came to 5 bases and at J to 1 base, leaving 1 base not matched to a gene. This CDR3 is 13 amino acids long. Looked up from germline, CDR1 is LGHNT and CDR2 is FRNRAP. This CDR3 reads CASGRQGSYEQYF. The CDR3 DNA is TGTGCTAGTGGTCGACAGGGGTCCTACGAGCAGTACTTC.

This clonotype came up a few times. V and J are TRBV7-9 and TRBJ1-1, with D perhaps TRBD1 (6 bases). CDR1 and CDR2 from the germline V gene are SEHNR and FQNEAQ (reference sequence). The CDR3 consists of 14 residues. The germline V and J ends were trimmed by 6 bases and 0 bases, with 11 bases remaining between them. CDR3 nucleotide sequence: TGTGCCAGCAGTACCGGGACAATGAACACTGAAGCTTTCTTT. It translates to CASSTGTMNTEAFF. Using reference TRBV7-9 and TRBJ1-1 for the parts outside the CDR3, the full variable domain is DTGVSQNPRHKITKRGQNVTFRCDPISEHNRLYWYRQTLGQGPEFLTYFQNEAQLEKSRLLSDRFSAERPKGSFSTLEIQRTEQGDSAMYLCASSTGTMNTEAFFGQGTRLTVV.

This clonotype was observed a few times. The V and J genes are TRBV7-2 and TRBJ2-3, with 8 bases matching TRBD2. Trimming cost V 0 bases and J 6 bases; bases outside gene matches: 8. Germline values: CDR1 SGHTA, CDR2 FQGNSA. This CDR3 has 16 residues. In DNA, the CDR3 is TGTGCCAGCAGCTTAGCGGTTGCGGGAGGAGGGGATACGCAGTATTTT. It specifies CASSLAVAGGGDTQYF.

This sequence joins TRBV20-1 and TRBJ2-4, with D possibly TRBD2 on 6 matching bases. The J call may be mistaken, given a closer DNA end match to TRBJ2-5. CDR1 DFQATT and CDR2 SNEGSKA come from the germline V gene (reference sequence). The CDR3 contains 14 residues. CDR3 sequence (DNA): TGCAGTGCTAGGCGAGGACGCGACGGGGGGACCCAGTACTTC. It specifies CSARRGRDGGTQYF.

V usage is TRBV7-2 and J usage is TRBJ2-5; possibly TRBD2 for D (6 bases). V shed 3 bases and J shed 1 base, with 21 bases lying between them. CDR3 size: 18 residues. In germline, CDR1 is SGHTA, CDR2 FQGNSA. This CDR3 is CASSLGLAALPFQETQYF. The CDR3, as DNA: TGTGCCAGCAGCTTGGGCTTAGCGGCACTACCGTTCCAAGAGACCCAGTACTTC.

The chain carries TRBV4-2 and TRBJ2-1; D may be TRBD2 (6 bases). The CDR3 loop spans 15 amino acids. Germline CDR1 reads LGHNA; CDR2 reads YNFKEQ. The V gene lost 6 bases and the J gene lost 4 bases, with 16 bases spanning the gap. CDR3 nucleotide sequence: TGTGCCAGCAGGGAACGAACTCGGGGGTACAATGAGCAGTTCTTC. Encoded protein: CASRERTRGYNEQFF.

The J gene is TRBJ2-1, the V gene TRBV20-1; 7 bases are a match to TRBD2. This CDR3 spans 17 amino acids. Germline trimming cut 1 base from V and 5 bases from J; bases unmatched to any gene: 14. Germline CDR1 DFQATT, CDR2 SNEGSKA (reference sequence). The CDR3 DNA reads TGCAGTGCTAGAGCCTCTCTTCGTAGCGGGCCTGACAATGAGCAGTTCTTC. It translates to CSARASLRSGPDNEQFF.

In this sample, this clonotype turned up many times. This rearrangement joins TRBV20-1 to TRBJ2-7, with D possibly matching TRBD2 (6 bases). The V gene lost 3 bases and the J gene lost 4 bases, with 10 bases spanning the gap. The CDR3 runs to 12 residues. The germline CDR1 and CDR2 sequences are DFQATT and SNEGSKA (reference sequence). CDR3: CSARPGGYEQYF. CDR3 sequence (DNA): TGCAGTGCTAGGCCAGGAGGGTACGAGCAGTACTTC.

The V gene is TRBV20-1, the J gene TRBJ2-2; 9 positions agree with TRBD2. The CDR3 runs to 17 residues. CDR1 and CDR2 from the germline V gene are DFQATT and SNEGSKA (reference sequence). J was trimmed by 5 bases and V by 1 base; bases with no gene match: 11. The CDR3 here is CSARVVGSGSWTGELFF. In DNA, the CDR3 is TGCAGTGCTAGAGTCGTGGGTAGCGGGAGTTGGACCGGGGAGCTGTTTTTT.

This chain uses TRBV12-3 or TRBV12-4 with TRBJ2-1, with 16 bases aligning to TRBD2. The trim removed 6 bases at V and 8 bases at J, leaving 4 bases unmatched. This CDR3 is built from 15 residues. CDR3 DNA: TGTGCCAGCAGAGGGACTAGCGGGGGGGCACATGAGCAGTTCTTC. Translation gives CASRGTSGGAHEQFF.

V is TRBV21-1 and J is TRBJ2-1; TRBD2, the table's D call, was not compared with the DNA. TRBV21-1 is a known pseudogene. This CDR3 is built from 13 residues. CDR3 nucleotides: TGTGCCAGCAGCCGGGGGGCCTTGAATGAGCAGTTCTTC. It specifies CASSRGALNEQFF.

This clonotype was seen repeatedly, ten times or more. CDR3 protein: CASSRRDTTSPDTQYF. CDR3 DNA sequence: TGTGCCAGCAGCCGCAGGGACACTACCTCCCCAGATACGCAGTATTTT. This rearrangement joins TRBV7-2 to TRBJ2-3; maybe TRBD1 (6 bases). CDR3 length equals 16 residues. Looked up from germline, CDR1 is SGHTA and CDR2 is FQGNSA. Trimming took 5 bases from V and 4 from J, leaving 19 bases between them.

This clonotype was detected many times. V usage is TRBV5-1 and J usage is TRBJ2-5; 8 nucleotides line up with TRBD2. Germline CDR1 is SGHRS and CDR2 is YFSETQ. V shed 4 bases and J 4 bases; nucleotides not matched to a gene: 9. The CDR3 runs 15 residues. CDR3 sequence (DNA): TGCGCCAGCAGCACAGCGGGAGATTGGGGAGAGACCCAGTACTTC. The encoded protein is CASSTAGDWGETQYF.

V is TRBV29-1 and J is TRBJ2-3; no reliable D call. Germline V gives CDR1 SQVTM, CDR2 ANQGSEA. The V and J ends lost 2 bases and 4 bases respectively, with 10 bases between them. The CDR3 runs to 13 residues. CDR3 nucleotide sequence: TGCAGCGTTGAACTGGCAGATCCAGATACGCAGTATTTT. This translates into CSVELADPDTQYF.

Remarks on this clonotype: A junction end diverges from the germline sequence, so it may reflect a read error. This chain uses TRBV6-2 or TRBV6-3 with TRBJ2-7; 7 bases are a match to TRBD1. The germline gives CDR1 MNHEY, CDR2 SVGEGT. CDR3 length: 13 amino acids. CDR3 coding DNA: TGTGCCAGCAGTCCTACAGGGGCCTACGGGCAGTACTTC. Its protein product is CASSPTGAYGQYF.

This clonotype was found a few times. J is TRBJ1-2 and V is TRBV28; D ambiguous. The germline V gene has CDR1 MDHEN and CDR2 SYDVKM. V was shortened by 6 bases and J by 4 bases, with 12 bases between the two germline ends. The CDR3 spans 13 residues. The CDR3 coding sequence is TGTGCCAGCAGCTACCACACGTCCTATGGCTACACCTTC. Translation gives CASSYHTSYGYTF.

The V call is TRBV2, the J call TRBJ2-3; D may be TRBD1 or TRBD2 (7 bases each). Per germline, CDR1 SNHLY and CDR2 FYNNEI. The ends were cut back, 6 bases at V and 3 bases at J, with 16 bases in the middle. The CDR3 is 15 residues long. The CDR3 DNA reads as TGTGCCAGCAGAAGGGAGGGGGCGGTGACAGATACGCAGTATTTT. The encoded protein is CASRREGAVTDTQYF.